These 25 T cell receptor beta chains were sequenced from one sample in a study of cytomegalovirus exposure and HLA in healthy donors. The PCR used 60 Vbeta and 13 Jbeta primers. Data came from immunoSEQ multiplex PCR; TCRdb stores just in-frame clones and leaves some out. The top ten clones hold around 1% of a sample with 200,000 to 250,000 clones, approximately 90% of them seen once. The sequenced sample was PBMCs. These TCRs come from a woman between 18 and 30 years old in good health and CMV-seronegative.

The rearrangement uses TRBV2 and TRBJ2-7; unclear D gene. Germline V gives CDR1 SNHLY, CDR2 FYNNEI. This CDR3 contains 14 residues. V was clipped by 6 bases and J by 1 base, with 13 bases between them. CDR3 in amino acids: CASSLTEASYEQYF. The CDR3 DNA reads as TGTGCCAGCAGCCTGACTGAAGCGTCCTACGAGCAGTACTTC.

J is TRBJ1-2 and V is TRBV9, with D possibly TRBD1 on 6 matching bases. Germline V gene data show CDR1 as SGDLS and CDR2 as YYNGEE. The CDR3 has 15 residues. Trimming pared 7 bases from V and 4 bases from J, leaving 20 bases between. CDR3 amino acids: CASAGRDTGSYGYTF. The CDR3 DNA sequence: TGTGCCAGCGCCGGTAGGGACACCGGATCCTATGGCTACACCTTC.

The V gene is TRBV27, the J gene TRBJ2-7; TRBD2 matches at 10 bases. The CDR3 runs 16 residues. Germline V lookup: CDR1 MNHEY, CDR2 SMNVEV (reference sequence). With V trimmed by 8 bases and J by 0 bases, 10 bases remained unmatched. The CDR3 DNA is TGTGCCAGCGGGCTAGCGGGGGCCCAAATCTCCTACGAGCAGTACTTC. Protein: CASGLAGAQISYEQYF.

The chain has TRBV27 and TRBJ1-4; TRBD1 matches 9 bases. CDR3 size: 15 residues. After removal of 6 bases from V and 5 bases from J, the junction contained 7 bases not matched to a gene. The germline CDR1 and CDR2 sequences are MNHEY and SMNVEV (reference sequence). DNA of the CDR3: TGTGCCAGCAGACCCGGGACAGGGTTAAATGAAAAACTGTTTTTT. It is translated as CASRPGTGLNEKLFF.

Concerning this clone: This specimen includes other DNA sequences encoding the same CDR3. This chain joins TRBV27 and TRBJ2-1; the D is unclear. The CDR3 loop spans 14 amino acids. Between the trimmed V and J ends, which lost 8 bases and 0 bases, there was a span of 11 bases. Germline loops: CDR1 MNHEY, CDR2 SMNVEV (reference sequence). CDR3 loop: CASSSRSSYNEQFF. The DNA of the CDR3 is TGTGCCAGCTCGTCCCGGAGCTCCTACAATGAGCAGTTCTTC.

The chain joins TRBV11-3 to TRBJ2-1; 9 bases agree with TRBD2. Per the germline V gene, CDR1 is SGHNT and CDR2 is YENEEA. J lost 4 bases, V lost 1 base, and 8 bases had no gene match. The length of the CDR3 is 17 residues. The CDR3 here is CASSLGIAGGSYNEQFF. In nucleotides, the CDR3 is TGTGCCAGCAGCTTAGGTATCGCGGGAGGGAGTTACAATGAGCAGTTCTTC.

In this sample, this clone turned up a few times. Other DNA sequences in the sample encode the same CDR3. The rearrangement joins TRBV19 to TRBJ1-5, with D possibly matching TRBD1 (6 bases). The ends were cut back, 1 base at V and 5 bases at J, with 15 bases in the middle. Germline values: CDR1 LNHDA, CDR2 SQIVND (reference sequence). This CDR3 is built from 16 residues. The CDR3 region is CASSIGRGQGHQPQHF. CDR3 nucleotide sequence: TGTGCCAGTAGTATAGGACGAGGGCAGGGGCATCAGCCCCAGCATTTT.

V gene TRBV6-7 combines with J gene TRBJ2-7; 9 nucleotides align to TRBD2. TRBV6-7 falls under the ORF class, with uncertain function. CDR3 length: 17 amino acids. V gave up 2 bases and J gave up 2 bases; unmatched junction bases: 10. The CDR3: CASSYGVAGDPTYEQYF. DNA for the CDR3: TGTGCCAGCAGTTACGGGGTAGCGGGGGACCCAACCTACGAGCAGTACTTC.

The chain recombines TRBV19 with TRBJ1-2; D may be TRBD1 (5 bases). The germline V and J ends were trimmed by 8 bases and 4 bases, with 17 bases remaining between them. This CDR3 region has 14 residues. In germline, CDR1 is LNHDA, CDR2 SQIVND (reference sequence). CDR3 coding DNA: TGTGCCAGTGGGGGACTTGATATCCCCTATGGCTACACCTTC. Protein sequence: CASGGLDIPYGYTF.

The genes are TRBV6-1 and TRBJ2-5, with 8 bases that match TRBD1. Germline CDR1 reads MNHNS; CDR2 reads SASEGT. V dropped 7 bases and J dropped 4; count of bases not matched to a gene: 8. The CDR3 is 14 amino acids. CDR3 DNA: TGTGCCAGCATCTTTCAGGGGGCTGGAGAGACCCAGTACTTC. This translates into CASIFQGAGETQYF.

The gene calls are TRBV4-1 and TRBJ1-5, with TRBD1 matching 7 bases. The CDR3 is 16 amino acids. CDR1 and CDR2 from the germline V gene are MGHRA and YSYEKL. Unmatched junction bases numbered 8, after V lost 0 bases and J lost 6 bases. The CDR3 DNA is TGCGCCAGCAGCCAAGATCCCCGTAGGGGGCTTCAGCCCCAGCATTTT. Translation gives CASSQDPRRGLQPQHF.

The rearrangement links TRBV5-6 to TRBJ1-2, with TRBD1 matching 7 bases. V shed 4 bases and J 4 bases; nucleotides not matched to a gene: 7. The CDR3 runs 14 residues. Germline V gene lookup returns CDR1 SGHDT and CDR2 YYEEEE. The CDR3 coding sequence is TGTGCCAGCAGCACTGGGACAGACCTCTATGGCTACACCTTC. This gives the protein CASSTGTDLYGYTF.

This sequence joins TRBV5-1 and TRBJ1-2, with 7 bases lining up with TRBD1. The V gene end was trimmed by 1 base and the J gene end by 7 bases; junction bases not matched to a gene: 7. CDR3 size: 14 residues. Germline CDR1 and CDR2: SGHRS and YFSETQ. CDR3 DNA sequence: TGCGCCAGCAGCTTGCAACAGGGGTCGACTGGCTACACCTTC. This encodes CASSLQQGSTGYTF. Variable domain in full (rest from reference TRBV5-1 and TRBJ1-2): KAGVTQTPRYLIKTRGQQVTLSCSPISGHRSVSWYQQTPGQGLQFLFEYFSETQRNKGNFPGRFSGRQFSNSRSEMNVSTLELGDSALYLCASSLQQGSTGYTFGSGTRLTVV.

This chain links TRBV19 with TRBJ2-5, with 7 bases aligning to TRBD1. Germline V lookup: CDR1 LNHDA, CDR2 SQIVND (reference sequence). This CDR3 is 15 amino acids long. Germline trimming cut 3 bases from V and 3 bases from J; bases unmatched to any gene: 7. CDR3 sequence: CASSIRQGVKETQYF. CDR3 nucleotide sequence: TGTGCCAGTAGTATTAGACAGGGCGTGAAAGAGACCCAGTACTTC.

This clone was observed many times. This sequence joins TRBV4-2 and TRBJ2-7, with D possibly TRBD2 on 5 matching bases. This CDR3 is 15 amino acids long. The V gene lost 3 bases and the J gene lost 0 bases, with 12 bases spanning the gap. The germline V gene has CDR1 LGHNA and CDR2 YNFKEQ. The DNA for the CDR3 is TGTGCCAGCAGCCAGAGCCCGGGAACCTCCTACGAGCAGTACTTC. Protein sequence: CASSQSPGTSYEQYF.

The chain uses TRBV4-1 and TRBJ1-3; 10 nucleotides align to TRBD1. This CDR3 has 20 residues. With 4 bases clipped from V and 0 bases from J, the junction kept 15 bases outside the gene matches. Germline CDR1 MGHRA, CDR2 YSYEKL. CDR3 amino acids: CASSRARGDRGKISGNTIYF. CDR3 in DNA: TGCGCCAGCAGCCGAGCCCGGGGGGACAGGGGCAAAATCTCTGGAAACACCATATATTTT.

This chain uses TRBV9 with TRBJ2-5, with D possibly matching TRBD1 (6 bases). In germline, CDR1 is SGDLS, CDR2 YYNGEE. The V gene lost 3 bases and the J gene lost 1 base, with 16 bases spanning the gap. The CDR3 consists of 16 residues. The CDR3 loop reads CASSARRDRIQETQYF. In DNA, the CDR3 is TGTGCCAGCAGCGCGAGAAGAGACAGGATCCAAGAGACCCAGTACTTC.

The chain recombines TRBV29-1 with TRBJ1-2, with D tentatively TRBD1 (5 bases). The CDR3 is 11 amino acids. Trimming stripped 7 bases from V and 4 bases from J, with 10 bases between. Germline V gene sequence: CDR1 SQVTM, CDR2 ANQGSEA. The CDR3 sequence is CSGQGGYGYTF. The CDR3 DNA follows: TGCAGCGGGCAGGGCGGCTATGGCTACACCTTC.

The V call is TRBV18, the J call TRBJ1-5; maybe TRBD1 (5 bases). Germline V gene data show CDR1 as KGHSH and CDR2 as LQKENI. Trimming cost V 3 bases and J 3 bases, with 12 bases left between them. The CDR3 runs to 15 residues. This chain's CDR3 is CASSPGRGFNQPQHF. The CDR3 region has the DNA TGTGCCAGCTCACCTGGTAGGGGATTCAATCAGCCCCAGCATTTT.

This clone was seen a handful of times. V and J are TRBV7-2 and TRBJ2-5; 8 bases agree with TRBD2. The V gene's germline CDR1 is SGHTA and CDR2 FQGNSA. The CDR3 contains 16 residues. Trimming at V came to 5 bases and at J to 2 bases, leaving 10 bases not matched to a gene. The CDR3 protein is CASSPRLAHYQETQYF. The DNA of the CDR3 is TGTGCCAGCAGCCCAAGACTAGCGCATTATCAAGAGACCCAGTACTTC. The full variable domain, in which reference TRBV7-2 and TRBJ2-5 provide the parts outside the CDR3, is GAGVSQSPSNKVTEKGKDVELRCDPISGHTALYWYRQSLGQGLEFLIYFQGNSAPDKSGLPSDRFSAERTGGSVSTLTIQRTQQEDSAVYLCASSPRLAHYQETQYFGPGTRLLVL.

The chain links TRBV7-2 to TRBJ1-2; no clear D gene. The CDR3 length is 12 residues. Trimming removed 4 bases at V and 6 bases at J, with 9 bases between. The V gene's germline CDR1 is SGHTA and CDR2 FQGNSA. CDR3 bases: TGTGCCAGCAGCTCTTTCCGGGATGGCTACACCTTC. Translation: CASSSFRDGYTF.

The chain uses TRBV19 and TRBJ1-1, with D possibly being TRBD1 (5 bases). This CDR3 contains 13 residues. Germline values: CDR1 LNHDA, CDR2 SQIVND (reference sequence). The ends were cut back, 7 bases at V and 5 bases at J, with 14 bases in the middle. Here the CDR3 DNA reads TGTGCCAGTAATGATGTTAGGGGTACTGAAGCTTTCTTT. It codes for CASNDVRGTEAFF.

CDR3 sequence (DNA): TGCGCCAGCAGCTTGGGGACAGGCAACACCGGGGAGCTGTTTTTT. This translates into CASSLGTGNTGELFF. The V call is TRBV5-1, the J call TRBJ2-2, with 7 bases matching TRBD1. The CDR3 extends over 15 amino acids. V was pared by 0 bases and J by 2 bases, with 1 base of the junction left unmatched. Germline V gives CDR1 SGHRS, CDR2 YFSETQ. The full variable domain, rest sourced from reference TRBV5-1 and TRBJ2-2, is KAGVTQTPRYLIKTRGQQVTLSCSPISGHRSVSWYQQTPGQGLQFLFEYFSETQRNKGNFPGRFSGRQFSNSRSEMNVSTLELGDSALYLCASSLGTGNTGELFFGEGSRLTVL.

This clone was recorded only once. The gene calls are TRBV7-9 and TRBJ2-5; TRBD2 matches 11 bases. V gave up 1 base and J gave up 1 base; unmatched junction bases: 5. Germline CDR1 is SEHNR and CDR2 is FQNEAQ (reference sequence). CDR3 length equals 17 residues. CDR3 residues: CASSLDPSGGFQETQYF. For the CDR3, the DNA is TGTGCCAGCAGCTTAGATCCTAGCGGGGGGTTCCAAGAGACCCAGTACTTC. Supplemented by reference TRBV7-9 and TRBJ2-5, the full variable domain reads DTGVSQNPRHKITKRGQNVTFRCDPISEHNRLYWYRQTLGQGPEFLTYFQNEAQLEKSRLLSDRFSAERPKGSFSTLEIQRTEQGDSAMYLCASSLDPSGGFQETQYFGPGTRLLVL.

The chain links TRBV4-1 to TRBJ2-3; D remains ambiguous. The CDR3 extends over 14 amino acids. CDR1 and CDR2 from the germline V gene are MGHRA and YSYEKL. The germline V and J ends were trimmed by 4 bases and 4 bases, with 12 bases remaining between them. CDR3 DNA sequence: TGCGCCAGCAGCCCAGTCAACAGACCAGATACGCAGTATTTT. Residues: CASSPVNRPDTQYF.